The following is a TCR beta chain sequence with its context. Its antigen is not known. The study ran its PCR with 60 Vbeta and 13 Jbeta primers. Assay used: immunoSEQ multiplex PCR; TCRdb lists only in-frame clones, some missing. Its table records 200,000 to 250,000 clones. The length of the CDR3 is 13 residues. In germline, CDR1 is SGHNT, CDR2 YYREEE (reference sequence). The source of the sample is a study of cytomegalovirus exposure and HLA in healthy donors. Study results and limitations: Among the most significant clusters, several appeared linked to common viral pathogens in a later analysis. In a later analysis, compared with equally common non-associated chains, HLA-associated beta chains were more expanded.

This TCR came from a girl aged 2 to 10 in good health and CMV-seropositive. Sequencing was done on a sample of PBMCs. The chain carries TRBV5-4 and TRBJ2-5; a weak D match, TRBD2 (5 bases). The J call may not be correct, given that the DNA end is closer to TRBJ2-7. The CDR3 nucleotides are TGTGCCAGCGGCCCGGGGATCTCCTACGAGCAGTACTTC. This translates into CASGPGISYEQYF.